Listed here are 14 T cell receptor beta chains from one sample, sequenced in a study of molecular identifiers for immune sequencing clone quantification. TCRdb used MiXCR to reprocess the PCR reads, holding one entry per CDR3 protein. There are under 600,000 distinct CDR3 sequences in the sample; roughly 25% occur only once, and 0.7% to 0.9% lies in the top ten. Sequencing used naive CD8+ T cells from blood, with Jurkat cell RNA spiked in. Sample subset: FACS-sorted CD8+CD4-CCR7+CD45RA+ naive T cells. These receptors came from a human donor in good health. Some libraries in this study had Jurkat cell RNA spiked in.

This clonotype was counted many times. The chain is built from TRBV12-3 or TRBV12-4 and TRBJ1-1; 7 bases align to TRBD1. Trimming cost V 7 bases and J 6 bases; bases outside gene matches: 11. The CDR3 has 14 residues. The CDR3 spells CASTQVGGSPEAFF. DNA for the CDR3: TGTGCCAGCACCCAAGTAGGGGGCTCCCCTGAAGCTTTCTTT.

This chain uses TRBV9 with TRBJ1-6; D gene ambiguous. V dropped 4 bases and J dropped 7 bases, with 3 bases sitting between them. Per the germline V gene, CDR1 is SGDLS and CDR2 is YYNGEE. The CDR3 loop spans 11 amino acids. CDR3 amino acids: CASSTNSPLHF. CDR3 sequence (DNA): TGTGCCAGCAGCACAAATTCACCCCTCCACTTT.

This clonotype appeared a few times. The chain uses TRBV6-2 or TRBV6-3 and TRBJ1-2; TRBD1 aligns across 7 bases. The germline gives CDR1 MNHEY, CDR2 SVGEGT. The trim removed 4 bases at V and 6 bases at J, leaving 11 bases unmatched. The CDR3 runs 15 residues. The CDR3 DNA reads TGTGCCAGCAGTTTCGCCTCCGACAGGGACAATGGCTACACCTTC. Its translation: CASSFASDRDNGYTF.

This clonotype was seen many times. V is TRBV14 and J is TRBJ2-2; D is unresolved. CDR3 size: 15 residues. Germline CDR1 reads SGHDN; CDR2 reads FVKESK. Trimming removed 4 bases from V and 5 bases from J, with 14 bases in between. The CDR3 bases are TGTGCCAGCAGCCTGGACCTCCCGTCTACCGGGGAGCTGTTTTTT. It yields the protein CASSLDLPSTGELFF.

This clonotype was counted at least ten times. The chain carries TRBV10-3 and TRBJ2-3; D is perhaps TRBD1 (5 bases). Germline CDR1 is ENHRY and CDR2 is SYGVKD. Trimming removed 7 bases at V and 3 bases at J, with 8 bases between. The CDR3 is made up of 12 amino acids. The CDR3 region is CAITPGTDTQYF. Written as DNA, the CDR3 is TGTGCCATCACCCCAGGGACAGATACGCAGTATTTT.

This clonotype came up many times. V and J are TRBV29-1 and TRBJ2-3, with unresolved D. The CDR3 totals 14 residues. Trimming shortened V by 2 bases and J by 0 bases, and 9 bases separated the two germline ends. Germline V gene sequence: CDR1 SQVTM, CDR2 ANQGSEA. For the CDR3, the DNA is TGCAGCGTTGAACGAGACTTTAGCACAGATACGCAGTATTTT. Translated, it gives CSVERDFSTDTQYF.

This clonotype showed up many times. This chain's CDR3 is CASSSLDGPSYNEQFF. Written as DNA, the CDR3 is TGTGCCAGCAGTTCCCTTGACGGTCCTTCCTACAATGAGCAGTTCTTC. The rearrangement links TRBV12-3 or TRBV12-4 to TRBJ2-1; no reliable D call. Trimming stripped 4 bases from V and 1 base from J, with 14 bases between. This CDR3 is built from 16 residues.

As for this clonotype: In this CDR3 the conserved last residue, phenylalanine or tryptophan, is missing, so a read error is likely. This chain links TRBV6-2 or TRBV6-3 with TRBJ2-7; TRBD2 is a possible D gene (6 bases). Germline V gene data show CDR1 as MNHEY and CDR2 as SVGEGT. The CDR3 runs to 18 residues. V shed 2 bases and J shed 1 base, with 21 bases lying between them. This chain's CDR3 is CASSYGRLGHAGSYEQYI. CDR3 DNA: TGTGCCAGCAGTTACGGGAGGCTAGGACATGCGGGATCCTACGAGCAGTACATC.

The chain carries TRBV9 and TRBJ2-7, with D possibly TRBD2 on 5 matching bases. Trimming took off 0 bases at V and 5 bases at J, with 6 bases between the two ends. CDR1 and CDR2 (germline): SGDLS, YYNGEE. There are 12 residues in the CDR3. The CDR3 DNA follows: TGTGCCAGCAGCGTAGACGGGAACGAGCAGTACTTC. Protein sequence: CASSVDGNEQYF.

This chain connects TRBV30 to TRBJ1-3, with no clear D. V was clipped by 1 base and J by 0 bases, with 10 bases between them. The CDR3 is 15 residues long. CDR1 and CDR2 (germline): GTSNPN, SVGIG (reference sequence). The CDR3 DNA is TGTGCCTGGAGTGAAGGGTACTCCTCTGGAAACACCATATATTTT. This gives the protein CAWSEGYSSGNTIYF.

The chain carries TRBV29-1 and TRBJ1-4; weak D call: TRBD1 (6 bases). The V end was cut by 6 bases, the J end by 0 bases, with 11 bases between. CDR1 and CDR2 (germline): SQVTM, ANQGSEA. The CDR3 spans 14 residues. The CDR3 loop is CSVVGQSTNEKLFF. DNA for the CDR3: TGCAGCGTAGTTGGACAGTCAACTAATGAAAAACTGTTTTTT.

The chain employs TRBV5-1 and TRBJ2-7, with D unresolved. Per germline, CDR1 SGHRS and CDR2 YFSETQ. This CDR3 contains 12 residues. Trimming left V 4 bases short and J 3 bases short, with 8 bases between. CDR3 sequence: CASSKNSYEQYF. The CDR3 DNA follows: TGCGCCAGCAGCAAAAACAGCTACGAGCAGTACTTC.

This clonotype occurred a few times. J is TRBJ1-1 and V is TRBV7-9, with 10 bases aligning to TRBD1. V was pared by 4 bases and J by 5 bases, with 7 bases of the junction left unmatched. Germline lookup yields CDR1 SEHNR and CDR2 FQNEAQ (reference sequence). This CDR3 contains 15 residues. Here the CDR3 DNA reads TGTGCCAGCAGCTCGGGACAGGGGTTTAGGACTGAAGCTTTCTTT. The encoded protein is CASSSGQGFRTEAFF.

Regarding this clonotype: Compared with germline, one end of the junction differs, possibly owing to a read error. The chain joins TRBV2 to TRBJ1-1; D is unresolved. The CDR3 consists of 14 residues. Germline CDR1 reads SNHLY; CDR2 reads FYNNEI. CDR3 bases: TGTGCCGGCAGTGATGACATAGAGAACACTGAAGCTTTCTTT. Protein: CAGSDDIENTEAFF.